These T cell receptor beta chains were read from a single sample in a study of OX40 agonist ivuxolimab in advanced cancers. The protocol was immunoSEQ multiplex PCR, while the TCRdb copy is restricted to in-frame clones and leaves out a portion. The sample consists of about 64,000 clones, approximately 84% of them appearing once. Sequenced material: CD4+ or CD8+ T cells sorted from blood, taken in a trial of the OX40 agonist ivuxolimab. All receptors derive from an adult with an advanced solid tumor such as melanoma, head and neck, liver or kidney cancer. CDR3s include the opening cysteine and the closing phenylalanine or tryptophan. The order of the fields is CDR3 length, V gene, clone size, J gene, D gene, CDR3 protein, CDR3 DNA. A D gene is named only where the DNA matches it firmly. For some rows the clone size is stated as once, few or many, or as a class when expanded; others skip it.

cdr3_length: 15
v_call: TRBV11-2
clone_size: .
j_call: TRBJ2-6
d_call: .
cdr3_aa: CASSLGISGANVLTF
cdr3_nt: TGTGCCAGCAGCTTAGGAATCTCTGGGGCCAACGTCCTGACTTTC

cdr3_length: 14
v_call: TRBV7-2
clone_size: many
j_call: TRBJ2-7
d_call: .
cdr3_aa: CASTFGTQAYEQYF
cdr3_nt: TGTGCCAGCACCTTCGGGACTCAGGCCTACGAGCAGTACTTC

cdr3_length: 15
v_call: TRBV10-2
clone_size: .
j_call: TRBJ2-1
d_call: .
cdr3_aa: CASSEGGSVRNEQFF
cdr3_nt: TGCGCCAGCAGTGAGGGAGGATCGGTTAGGAATGAGCAGTTCTTC

cdr3_length: 16
v_call: TRBV7-9
clone_size: .
j_call: TRBJ2-2
d_call: TRBD1
cdr3_aa: CASSSRDRGQSGELFF
cdr3_nt: TGTGCCAGCAGCTCCCGGGACAGGGGGCAATCCGGGGAGCTGTTTTTT

cdr3_length: 11
v_call: TRBV7-9
clone_size: .
j_call: TRBJ2-7
d_call: .
cdr3_aa: CASSFSVEQYF
cdr3_nt: TGTGCCAGCAGCTTTAGTGTCGAGCAGTACTTC

cdr3_length: 15
v_call: TRBV7-2
clone_size: .
j_call: TRBJ1-4
d_call: TRBD1
cdr3_aa: CASSPWTGTNEKLFF
cdr3_nt: TGTGCCAGCAGCCCTTGGACAGGGACCAATGAAAAACTGTTTTTT

cdr3_length: 14
v_call: TRBV7-2
clone_size: .
j_call: TRBJ1-6
d_call: .
cdr3_aa: CASSLDQGDSPLHF
cdr3_nt: TGTGCCAGCAGCTTAGACCAGGGAGATTCACCCCTCCACTTT

cdr3_length: 14
v_call: TRBV29-1
clone_size: .
j_call: TRBJ2-1
d_call: TRBD2
cdr3_aa: CSATSGSSYNEQFF
cdr3_nt: TGCAGCGCAACTAGCGGGAGCTCCTACAATGAGCAGTTCTTC

cdr3_length: 16
v_call: TRBV4-1
clone_size: .
j_call: TRBJ2-7
d_call: TRBD1
cdr3_aa: CASSHPGQVGSGEQYF
cdr3_nt: TGCGCCAGCAGCCATCCGGGACAGGTGGGGTCGGGGGAGCAGTACTTC

cdr3_length: 15
v_call: TRBV11-1
clone_size: .
j_call: TRBJ1-3
d_call: .
cdr3_aa: CASSAEGPRGNTIYF
cdr3_nt: TGTGCCAGCAGCGCTGAGGGGCCAAGAGGAAACACCATATATTTT

cdr3_length: 17
v_call: TRBV4-3
clone_size: .
j_call: TRBJ1-4
d_call: TRBD1
cdr3_aa: CASSRTGAGATNEKLFF
cdr3_nt: TGCGCCAGCAGCCGAACAGGGGCGGGTGCAACTAATGAAAAACTGTTTTTT

cdr3_length: 12
v_call: TRBV18
clone_size: .
j_call: TRBJ2-5
d_call: .
cdr3_aa: CASSPVMGTQYF
cdr3_nt: TGTGCCAGCTCACCGGTCATGGGGACCCAGTACTTC

cdr3_length: 18
v_call: TRBV7-2
clone_size: .
j_call: TRBJ2-5
d_call: .
cdr3_aa: CASSLRGIPSLRQETQYF
cdr3_nt: TGTGCCAGCAGCTTAAGAGGTATCCCTTCCCTGCGTCAAGAGACCCAGTACTTC

cdr3_length: 16
v_call: TRBV4-3
clone_size: .
j_call: TRBJ1-1
d_call: .
cdr3_aa: CASSQGGARGNTEAFF
cdr3_nt: TGCGCCAGCAGCCAAGGGGGGGCCAGGGGGAACACTGAAGCTTTCTTT

cdr3_length: 12
v_call: TRBV11-3
clone_size: .
j_call: TRBJ1-3
d_call: .
cdr3_aa: CASRTRGNTIYF
cdr3_nt: TGTGCCAGCAGAACTCGCGGAAACACCATATATTTT

cdr3_length: 10
v_call: TRBV29-1
clone_size: medium-sized
j_call: TRBJ1-1
d_call: .
cdr3_aa: CSVADRQAFF
cdr3_nt: TGCAGCGTTGCCGACAGACAAGCTTTCTTT

cdr3_length: 16
v_call: TRBV7-6
clone_size: .
j_call: TRBJ1-6
d_call: .
cdr3_aa: CASSLDQEGYNSPLHF
cdr3_nt: TGTGCCAGCAGCTTAGACCAAGAGGGATATAATTCACCCCTCCACTTT

cdr3_length: 12
v_call: TRBV2
clone_size: .
j_call: TRBJ1-2
d_call: .
cdr3_aa: CASDRQDYGYTF
cdr3_nt: TGTGCCAGCGATAGACAGGACTATGGCTACACCTTC

cdr3_length: 17
v_call: TRBV5-1
clone_size: .
j_call: TRBJ2-7
d_call: TRBD2
cdr3_aa: CASSLVVAGGEGYEQYF
cdr3_nt: TGCGCCAGCAGCTTGGTGGTAGCGGGAGGGGAGGGCTACGAGCAGTACTTC

cdr3_length: 14
v_call: TRBV4-3
clone_size: .
j_call: TRBJ2-7
d_call: .
cdr3_aa: CASSQDRGSYEQYF
cdr3_nt: TGCGCCAGCAGCCAAGATCGGGGAAGCTACGAGCAGTACTTC

cdr3_length: 13
v_call: TRBV7-2
clone_size: .
j_call: TRBJ1-2
d_call: .
cdr3_aa: CASSPHQNYGYTF
cdr3_nt: TGTGCCAGCAGTCCCCATCAGAACTATGGCTACACCTTC

cdr3_length: 16
v_call: TRBV30
clone_size: .
j_call: TRBJ2-1
d_call: TRBD1
cdr3_aa: CAWREGQGASYNEQFF
cdr3_nt: TGTGCCTGGAGAGAAGGACAGGGGGCTTCCTACAATGAGCAGTTCTTC

cdr3_length: 16
v_call: TRBV19
clone_size: .
j_call: TRBJ2-2
d_call: TRBD2
cdr3_aa: CASKLAGGTNTGELFF
cdr3_nt: TGTGCCAGTAAGTTAGCGGGAGGAACGAACACCGGGGAGCTGTTTTTT

cdr3_length: 14
v_call: TRBV4-1
clone_size: .
j_call: TRBJ1-2
d_call: .
cdr3_aa: CASSQYSGNYGYTF
cdr3_nt: TGCGCCAGCAGCCAATACTCAGGGAACTATGGCTACACCTTC

cdr3_length: 14
v_call: TRBV2
clone_size: few
j_call: TRBJ1-5
d_call: .
cdr3_aa: CASTYLEQIQPQHF
cdr3_nt: TGTGCCAGCACCTATTTGGAGCAGATTCAGCCCCAGCATTTT

cdr3_length: 13
v_call: TRBV4-3
clone_size: .
j_call: TRBJ1-6
d_call: .
cdr3_aa: CASSPRRGSPLHF
cdr3_nt: TGCGCCAGCAGCCCTAGACGGGGTTCACCCCTCCACTTT

cdr3_length: 13
v_call: TRBV7-9
clone_size: .
j_call: TRBJ1-2
d_call: TRBD1
cdr3_aa: CASNPQGGHGYTF
cdr3_nt: TGTGCCAGCAACCCCCAGGGGGGTCATGGCTACACCTTC